Detailed here is one T cell receptor beta chain. Its specificity is unknown. Uncontrolled infection, other autoimmune disease, pregnancy or lactation disqualified patients from enrolment. This specimen comes from a study of T cells in Graves' hyperthyroidism and ophthalmopathy. At the level of the study: Any treatment followed the collection of peripheral blood at initial diagnosis. Notes on the study in general: Patients with ophthalmopathy were separated from those with stable hyperthyroidism by a 13 V-J model. Expanded thyroid clonotypes (above 0.001) were mostly also found in blood.

Trimming shortened V by 2 bases and J by 0 bases, and 6 bases separated the two germline ends. The CDR3 extends over 13 amino acids. From germline, CDR1 is DFQATT and CDR2 SNEGSKA (reference sequence). RNA transcripts gave rise to amplified TCR beta CDR3 regions. An initial round of RT-PCR targeting the TCR CDR3 relied on the HTBI primer set. TCRdb re-derived calls from the multiplex PCR reads in MiXCR, one entry per CDR3 protein. The sample contains fewer than 900,000 distinct CDR3 sequences, around 17% of which appear only once. Sequenced sample: blood. The receptor comes from a man aged 18 to 35 with Graves' hyperthyroidism. The V and J genes are TRBV20-1 and TRBJ2-3; D remains unclear. The CDR3 spells CSARTTSTDTQYF. The CDR3 DNA sequence: TGCAGTGCTAGAACTACTAGCACAGATACGCAGTATTTT.